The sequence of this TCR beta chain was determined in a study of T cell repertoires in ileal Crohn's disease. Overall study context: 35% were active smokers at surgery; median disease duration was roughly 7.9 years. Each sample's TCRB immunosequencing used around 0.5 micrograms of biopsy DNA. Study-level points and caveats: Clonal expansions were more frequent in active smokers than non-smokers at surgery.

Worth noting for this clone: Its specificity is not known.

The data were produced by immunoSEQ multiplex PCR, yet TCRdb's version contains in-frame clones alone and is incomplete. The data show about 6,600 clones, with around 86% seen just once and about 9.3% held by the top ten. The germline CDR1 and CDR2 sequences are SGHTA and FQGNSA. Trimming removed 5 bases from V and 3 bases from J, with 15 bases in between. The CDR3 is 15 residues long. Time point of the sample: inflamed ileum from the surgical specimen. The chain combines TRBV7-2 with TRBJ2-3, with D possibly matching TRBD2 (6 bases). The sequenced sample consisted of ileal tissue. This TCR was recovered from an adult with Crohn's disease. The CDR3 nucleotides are TGTGCCAGCAGCAGAGTACGGGGGAATACAGATACGCAGTATTTT. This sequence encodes CASSRVRGNTDTQYF.